This TCR beta chain was sequenced during a study of T-cell memory formation after mild COVID-19. A few counts support this clonotype. Its specificity is unknown. Trimming removed 3 bases at V and 5 bases at J, with 8 bases between. Germline V gene lookup returns CDR1 DFQATT and CDR2 SNEGSKA (reference sequence). The length of the CDR3 is 12 residues. General study results and limits: Those CD4+ clones that contracted were mainly in CM and EM (CD8+ ones in EMRA).

TCRdb reprocessed the 5' RACE reads via MiXCR and lists one record per CDR3 protein. Seen here are around 440,000 distinct CDR3 sequences, around a sixth observed once, and the top ten hold about 12%. The sample was PBMCs or a T cell subset sorted from them (not recorded which). The rearrangement links TRBV20-1 to TRBJ1-5; D is unclear. The receptor was isolated from an adult woman who had mild COVID-19 (a few samples of this study predate the infection). Cell type and time point are not known. The CDR3 DNA is TGCAGTGCTAGGGACGGGGATCAGCCCCAGCATTTT. Protein sequence: CSARDGDQPQHF.